The 32 T cell receptor beta chains given below trace back to one sample, sequenced in a study of T cell changes during pregnancy in multiple sclerosis. Profiling relied on immunoSEQ multiplex PCR, and the TCRdb table lists in-frame clones only, not all of them. The sample has 65,000 or so clones, around 90% seen once; the top ten hold around 2.1%. Sequencing was performed on peripheral blood, taken in the second trimester of pregnancy. The origin of the receptors is a female donor in good health, enrolled as a control in a pregnancy study.

The chain carries TRBV5-4 and TRBJ2-3, with 13 bases aligning to TRBD2. Germline CDR1 reads SGHNT; CDR2 reads YYREEE (reference sequence). The trim removed 0 bases at V and 3 bases at J, leaving 4 bases unmatched. The CDR3 consists of 17 residues. The CDR3 nucleotides read TGTGCCAGCAGCTTGGGAGGACTAGCGGGGGTTACAGATACGCAGTATTTT. The encoded protein is CASSLGGLAGVTDTQYF.

This chain joins TRBV15 and TRBJ1-1; no clear D. The V gene's germline CDR1 is LNHNV and CDR2 YYDKDF (reference sequence). The V and J ends lost 4 bases and 4 bases respectively, with 7 bases between them. The length of the CDR3 is 12 residues. The CDR3 DNA is TGTGCCACCAGCACCTTGAGCACTGAAGCTTTCTTT. It encodes CATSTLSTEAFF.

The sample holds a few counts of this clone. The rearrangement links TRBV11-2 to TRBJ2-1; D perhaps matches TRBD2 (5 bases). The CDR3 sequence is 16 residues long. CDR1 SGHAT and CDR2 FQNNGV come from the germline V gene. Trimming left V 3 bases short and J 9 bases short, with 21 bases between. As DNA, the CDR3 is TGTGCCAGCAGCTTGGGTGGGCCCACCAGTCGGGGTGAGCAGTTCTTC. Its protein is CASSLGGPTSRGEQFF. Looking up the rest from reference TRBV11-2 and TRBJ2-1 gives the full variable domain: EAGVAQSPRYKIIEKRQSVAFWCNPISGHATLYWYQQILGQGPKLLIQFQNNGVVDDSQLPKDRFSAERLKGVDSTLKIQPAKLEDSAVYLCASSLGGPTSRGEQFFGPGTRLTVL.

The chain links TRBV5-1 to TRBJ2-1; a weak D match, TRBD1 (6 bases). Trimming took off 0 bases at V and 0 bases at J, with 13 bases between the two ends. The CDR3 contains 17 residues. Germline V lookup: CDR1 SGHRS, CDR2 YFSETQ. CDR3 sequence: CASSLGTGTISYNEQFF. CDR3 bases: TGCGCCAGCAGCTTGGGAACAGGGACGATCTCCTACAATGAGCAGTTCTTC.

This chain connects TRBV6-5 to TRBJ2-5, with TRBD2 as a possible D gene (5 bases). In germline, CDR1 is MNHEY, CDR2 SVGAGI. This CDR3 is built from 11 residues. Trimming stripped 0 bases from V and 9 bases from J, with 5 bases between. Written as DNA, the CDR3 is TGTGCCAGCAGTTACTCCGGGGCCCAGTACTTC. Translated: CASSYSGAQYF.

The CDR3 DNA reads as TGTGCCAGTAGTATGGGGCGCGGGGGTCAGCCCCAGCATTTT. Its protein product is CASSMGRGGQPQHF. V gene TRBV19 combines with J gene TRBJ1-5; maybe TRBD1 (5 bases). The ends were cut back, 3 bases at V and 6 bases at J, with 12 bases in the middle. This CDR3 comprises 14 residues. The germline CDR1 and CDR2 sequences are LNHDA and SQIVND (reference sequence).

The chain combines TRBV7-2 with TRBJ1-5, with TRBD1 identical over 9 bases. The CDR3 sequence is 15 residues long. V shed 4 bases, J shed 4 bases, and the junction held 5 bases outside the gene matches. CDR1 and CDR2 (germline): SGHTA, FQGNSA. CDR3 nucleotide sequence: TGTGCCAGCAGCTCCGGGACAGGGACTAATCAGCCCCAGCATTTT. Encoded protein: CASSSGTGTNQPQHF.

This chain links TRBV30 with TRBJ1-3, with 7 bases that match TRBD1. Germline loops: CDR1 GTSNPN, CDR2 SVGIG (reference sequence). The ends lost 2 bases at V and 2 bases at J; junction bases unmatched: 3. The CDR3 has 14 amino acids. The CDR3 DNA follows: TGTGCCTGGAGTCCCAGGGGGACTGGAAACACCATATATTTT. It specifies CAWSPRGTGNTIYF.

The rearrangement uses TRBV18 and TRBJ2-1, with D tentatively TRBD1 (5 bases). CDR3 length: 15 residues. The V gene lost 6 bases and the J gene lost 6 bases, with 18 bases spanning the gap. Germline assignment: CDR1 KGHSH and CDR2 LQKENI. The CDR3 protein is CASSPGWGPPNEQFF. As DNA, the CDR3 is TGTGCCAGCTCCCCTGGGTGGGGCCCTCCCAATGAGCAGTTCTTC.

The chain employs TRBV18 and TRBJ2-4, with a weak D call TRBD2 (5 bases). The CDR3 loop spans 14 amino acids. Germline assignment: CDR1 KGHSH and CDR2 LQKENI. V was clipped by 5 bases and J by 9 bases, with 17 bases between them. CDR3 region: CASSVGVGVGIQYF. CDR3 sequence (DNA): TGTGCCAGCTCAGTCGGAGTCGGGGTAGGCATTCAGTACTTC.

This clone was detected a few times. The rearrangement links TRBV5-6 to TRBJ2-7; 9 positions match TRBD1. The CDR3 is 16 residues long. Germline loops: CDR1 SGHDT, CDR2 YYEEEE. V lost 1 base and J lost 4; bases outside the gene matches: 9. The chain's CDR3 is CASSLFAGQGEYEQYF. CDR3 DNA: TGTGCCAGCAGCTTGTTCGCGGGACAGGGTGAATACGAGCAGTACTTC.

This clone came up once. The chain combines TRBV5-1 with TRBJ2-2, with 7 bases that match TRBD2. Germline V CDR1 and CDR2: SGHRS, YFSETQ. Trimming removed 0 bases from V and 4 bases from J; junction bases left unmatched: 6. This CDR3 spans 16 amino acids. The CDR3: CASSLEGLYTTGELFF. In DNA form, the CDR3 reads TGCGCCAGCAGCTTGGAGGGACTATACACCACCGGGGAGCTGTTTTTT.

V and J are TRBV5-6 and TRBJ1-5, with 7 bases aligning to TRBD1. The J segment lost 2 bases and the V segment lost 1 base, leaving 0 bases of the junction unmatched. The germline gives CDR1 SGHDT, CDR2 YYEEEE. The CDR3 length is 14 residues. The CDR3 sequence is CASSLTGGNQPQHF. The CDR3 nucleotides are TGTGCCAGCAGCTTGACAGGGGGCAATCAGCCCCAGCATTTT.

The V gene is TRBV6-6, the J gene TRBJ2-7; 10 nucleotides match TRBD2. Losses at the gene ends were 5 bases for V and 3 bases for J; bases not matched to a gene: 7. Germline assignment: CDR1 MNHNY and CDR2 SVGAGI (reference sequence). This CDR3 has 15 amino acids. The CDR3 DNA reads TGTGCCAGCAGTCCACAGCGGGGGGGCTTCTACGAGCAGTACTTC. As protein: CASSPQRGGFYEQYF.

This clone was seen more than once but under ten times. The chain employs TRBV10-1 and TRBJ2-1, with 7 bases fitting TRBD1. This CDR3 is built from 13 residues. Germline CDR1 and CDR2: WNHNN and SYGVQD (reference sequence). With 5 bases clipped from V and 7 bases from J, the junction kept 5 bases outside the gene matches. The CDR3 DNA reads TGCGCCAGCAGTCTTTCACAGGGGAATGAGCAGTTCTTC. Amino acids: CASSLSQGNEQFF.

The chain employs TRBV19 and TRBJ2-1; TRBD2 is a possible D gene (5 bases). The CDR3 covers 12 residues. V dropped 3 bases and J dropped 15 bases, with 15 bases sitting between them. Germline CDR1 reads LNHDA; CDR2 reads SQIVND (reference sequence). CDR3 sequence: CASSMGLASLFF. CDR3 coding DNA: TGTGCCAGTAGTATGGGATTAGCGAGTCTGTTCTTC.

The chain uses TRBV5-1 and TRBJ2-1, with 7 nucleotides matching TRBD2. Trimming took 5 bases from V and 8 from J; bases not matched to a gene: 13. Germline values: CDR1 SGHRS, CDR2 YFSETQ. The CDR3 consists of 15 residues. The DNA for the CDR3 is TGCGCCAGCAGACCCTTCCACGGGGGGTTAGATGAGCAGTTCTTC. Translation: CASRPFHGGLDEQFF.

V and J are TRBV28 and TRBJ2-5, with 7 bases identical to TRBD2. The CDR3 covers 13 residues. V was clipped by 2 bases and J by 5 bases; unmatched bases: 2. CDR1 and CDR2 from the germline V gene are MDHEN and SYDVKM. The CDR3 bases are TGTGCCAGCAGTTTAGAGGGAGGGGAGACCCAGTACTTC. Translation: CASSLEGGETQYF.

The genes are TRBV5-6 and TRBJ1-1, with D maybe TRBD1 (5 bases). Germline CDR1 reads SGHDT; CDR2 reads YYEEEE. Deletions cut 0 bases from V and 11 bases from J, with 20 bases between. The CDR3 contains 15 residues. CDR3: CASSLGGGGFKKAFF. DNA for the CDR3: TGTGCCAGCAGCTTGGGCGGGGGAGGCTTTAAAAAGGCTTTCTTT.

The chain is built from TRBV10-1 and TRBJ2-2; D may be TRBD1 (5 bases). V was pared by 6 bases and J by 4 bases, with 18 bases between. There are 16 residues in the CDR3. Germline V lookup: CDR1 WNHNN, CDR2 SYGVQD (reference sequence). The CDR3 DNA reads TGCGCCAGCAGCCATTTTCCAGGGCTTCGCACCGGGGAGCTGTTTTTT. This gives the protein CASSHFPGLRTGELFF.

The chain joins TRBV20-1 to TRBJ2-7, with 10 positions matching TRBD1. V shed 7 bases and J 5 bases; nucleotides not matched to a gene: 2. Germline CDR1 reads DFQATT; CDR2 reads SNEGSKA (reference sequence). The CDR3 is 11 residues long. As DNA, the CDR3 is TGCAGTGGTGGACAGGGGGACGAGCAGTACTTC. It is translated as CSGGQGDEQYF.

This sequence joins TRBV29-1 and TRBJ1-1, with 7 bases matching TRBD1. Germline-derived CDR1 and CDR2 are SQVTM and ANQGSEA. V shed 2 bases, J shed 1 base, and the junction held 1 base outside the gene matches. The CDR3 has 13 residues. The CDR3 loop is CSVETGANTEAFF. The CDR3 region has the DNA TGCAGCGTTGAAACAGGGGCGAACACTGAAGCTTTCTTT.

The chain is built from TRBV5-5 and TRBJ2-1, with TRBD2 identical over 11 bases. Germline CDR1 reads SGHKS; CDR2 reads YYEKEE (reference sequence). The CDR3 consists of 14 residues. V was pared by 2 bases and J by 10 bases, with 5 bases of the junction left unmatched. CDR3: CASSLTSGGREQFF. CDR3 sequence (DNA): TGTGCCAGCAGCTTAACTAGCGGGGGACGGGAGCAGTTCTTC. Complete variable domain (other parts from reference TRBV5-5 and TRBJ2-1): DAGVTQSPTHLIKTRGQQVTLRCSPISGHKSVSWYQQVLGQGPQFIFQYYEKEERGRGNFPDRFSARQFPNYSSELNVNALLLGDSALYLCASSLTSGGREQFFGPGTRLTVL.

This chain connects TRBV7-8 to TRBJ1-1; D perhaps matches TRBD1 (5 bases). V was cut by 5 bases and J by 2 bases, with 15 bases left in between. Germline-derived CDR1 and CDR2 are SGHVS and FQNEAQ. This CDR3 is built from 15 residues. The CDR3 is CASSQGAQGNTEAFF. The DNA of the CDR3 is TGTGCCAGCAGCCAAGGGGCCCAGGGTAACACTGAAGCTTTCTTT. The full variable domain, in which reference TRBV7-8 and TRBJ1-1 provide the parts outside the CDR3, is GAGVSQSPRYKVAKRGQDVALRCDPISGHVSLFWYQQALGQGPEFLTYFQNEAQLDKSGLPSDRFFAERPEGSVSTLKIQRTQQEDSAVYLCASSQGAQGNTEAFFGQGTRLTVV.

The chain joins TRBV5-1 to TRBJ2-3; TRBD1 agrees at 7 bases. V lost 2 bases to trimming and J lost 2 bases; unmatched junction nucleotides: 5. CDR3 size: 15 residues. The germline V gene encodes CDR1 SGHRS and CDR2 YFSETQ. The CDR3 region is CASSLNQGDTDTQYF. CDR3 bases: TGCGCCAGCAGCTTAAACCAGGGGGACACAGATACGCAGTATTTT.

The J gene is TRBJ2-2, the V gene TRBV11-1; 13 bases agree with TRBD2. The CDR3 runs to 19 residues. CDR1 is SGHAT, CDR2 FQDESV, per germline (reference sequence). V was pared by 4 bases and J by 0 bases, with 8 bases of the junction left unmatched. CDR3 in amino acids: CASSSPGLAGRANTGELFF. The CDR3 region has the DNA TGTGCCAGCAGCTCGCCGGGACTAGCGGGGAGAGCGAACACCGGGGAGCTGTTTTTT. The entire variable domain, with the rest obtained from reference TRBV11-1 and TRBJ2-2, is as follows: EAEVAQSPRYKITEKSQAVAFWCDPISGHATLYWYRQILGQGPELLVQFQDESVVDDSQLPKDRFSAERLKGVDSTLKIQPAELGDSAMYLCASSSPGLAGRANTGELFFGEGSRLTVL.

This chain joins TRBV30 and TRBJ2-2; 7 bases fit TRBD1. The CDR3 sequence is 15 residues long. The germline V gene encodes CDR1 GTSNPN and CDR2 SVGIG (reference sequence). The V gene end was trimmed by 4 bases and the J gene end by 3 bases; junction bases not matched to a gene: 8. The CDR3 DNA is TGTGCCTGGACGAGAGGGGGCGCCGACACCGGGGAGCTGTTTTTT. This sequence encodes CAWTRGGADTGELFF.

The chain joins TRBV18 to TRBJ1-1; D perhaps matches TRBD1 (5 bases). The CDR3 is made up of 13 amino acids. V was pared by 6 bases and J by 0 bases, with 8 bases between. Germline loops: CDR1 KGHSH, CDR2 LQKENI. Written as DNA, the CDR3 is TGTGCCAGCTCGGGGGGAATGAACACTGAAGCTTTCTTT. Translating it yields CASSGGMNTEAFF.

V gene TRBV5-1 combines with J gene TRBJ2-7; 7 bases align to TRBD1. CDR3 length: 14 amino acids. Germline V gene lookup returns CDR1 SGHRS and CDR2 YFSETQ. The V gene end was trimmed by 1 base and the J gene end by 2 bases; junction bases not matched to a gene: 3. The CDR3 region is CASSLSDRPYEQYF. The DNA of the CDR3 is TGCGCCAGCAGCTTGTCGGACAGGCCCTACGAGCAGTACTTC. The whole variable domain, remainder taken from reference TRBV5-1 and TRBJ2-7, is KAGVTQTPRYLIKTRGQQVTLSCSPISGHRSVSWYQQTPGQGLQFLFEYFSETQRNKGNFPGRFSGRQFSNSRSEMNVSTLELGDSALYLCASSLSDRPYEQYFGPGTRLTVT.

The rearrangement links TRBV28 to TRBJ2-6, with 7 bases fitting TRBD2. Germline lookup yields CDR1 MDHEN and CDR2 SYDVKM. The CDR3 sequence is 19 residues long. V shed 1 base and J 2 bases; nucleotides not matched to a gene: 11. Written as DNA, the CDR3 is TGTGCCAGCAGTTTATACGGGGGAGGGGTAATCGCTGGGGCCAACGTCCTGACTTTC. It encodes CASSLYGGGVIAGANVLTF.

This clone was seen a single time. The chain is built from TRBV7-3 and TRBJ2-5; the match to TRBD2 covers 10 bases. Germline loops: CDR1 SGHTA, CDR2 FQGTGA. The CDR3 loop spans 15 amino acids. After removal of 5 bases from V and 3 bases from J, the junction contained 6 bases not matched to a gene. The CDR3 sequence is CASSPSGGDKETQYF. As DNA, the CDR3 is TGTGCCAGCAGCCCCAGCGGGGGGGACAAAGAGACCCAGTACTTC. Combining the CDR3 with reference TRBV7-3 and TRBJ2-5 gives the whole variable domain GAGVSQTPSNKVTEKGKYVELRCDPISGHTALYWYRQSLGQGPEFLIYFQGTGAADDSGLPNDRFFAVRPEGSVSTLKIQRTERGDSAVYLCASSPSGGDKETQYFGPGTRLLVL.

This CDR3 is CASRAGQGSGELFF. CDR3 in DNA: TGTGCCAGCAGGGCGGGACAGGGGTCCGGGGAGCTGTTTTTT. This sequence joins TRBV6-5 and TRBJ2-2; 10 nucleotides align to TRBD1. The J segment lost 6 bases and the V segment lost 6 bases, leaving 4 bases of the junction unmatched. Germline V gene sequence: CDR1 MNHEY, CDR2 SVGAGI. The CDR3 spans 14 residues.